This T cell receptor (beta chain) emerged from a study of blood T cell repertoires in COVID-19. Original processing methods: For nucleated cells, counts were estimated from reference gene primer amplification. Some clones are missing from TCRdb's copy, which holds only in-frame ones; the method was immunoSEQ multiplex PCR. V and J calls and clone size are given by that table; D and trimming were obtained from the DNA. Of 200,000 to 300,000 clones in the sample, more than 70% were seen once. The germline gives CDR1 SGHRS, CDR2 YFSETQ. V lost 3 bases and J 0 bases, leaving 6 bases between the germline ends. The CDR3 covers 14 residues.

The sequenced material came from peripheral blood. V is TRBV5-1 and J is TRBJ1-4, with no clear D. The source is a woman aged 45-59 years with acute or convalescent COVID-19. CDR3 sequence reads: CASSSHATNEKLFF. In DNA form, the CDR3 reads TGCGCCAGCAGCTCCCATGCAACTAATGAAAAACTGTTTTTT.